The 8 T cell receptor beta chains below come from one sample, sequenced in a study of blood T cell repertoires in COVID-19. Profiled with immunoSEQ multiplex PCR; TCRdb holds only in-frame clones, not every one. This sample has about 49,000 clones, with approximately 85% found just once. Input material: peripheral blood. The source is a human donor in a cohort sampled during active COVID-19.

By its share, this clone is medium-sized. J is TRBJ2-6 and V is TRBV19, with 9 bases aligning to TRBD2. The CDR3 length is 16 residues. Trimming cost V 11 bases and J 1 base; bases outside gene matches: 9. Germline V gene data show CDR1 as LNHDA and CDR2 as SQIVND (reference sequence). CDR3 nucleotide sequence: TGTGCCGGAGGGACTAGCATAGGTTCTGGGGCCAACGTCCTGACTTTC. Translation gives CAGGTSIGSGANVLTF.

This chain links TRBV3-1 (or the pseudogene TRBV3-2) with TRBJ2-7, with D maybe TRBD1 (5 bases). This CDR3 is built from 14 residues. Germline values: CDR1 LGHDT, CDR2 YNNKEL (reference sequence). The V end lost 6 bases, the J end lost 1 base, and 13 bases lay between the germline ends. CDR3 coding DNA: TGTGCCAGCAGTAAAGACAGCCGTTCCTACGAGCAGTACTTC. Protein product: CASSKDSRSYEQYF.

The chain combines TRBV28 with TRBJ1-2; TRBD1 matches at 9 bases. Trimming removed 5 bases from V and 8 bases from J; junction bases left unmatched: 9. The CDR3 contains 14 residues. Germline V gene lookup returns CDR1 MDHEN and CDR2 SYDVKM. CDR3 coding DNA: TGTGCCAGCAGTCCCACCGGACAGGGGAGGGGCTACACCTTC. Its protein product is CASSPTGQGRGYTF.

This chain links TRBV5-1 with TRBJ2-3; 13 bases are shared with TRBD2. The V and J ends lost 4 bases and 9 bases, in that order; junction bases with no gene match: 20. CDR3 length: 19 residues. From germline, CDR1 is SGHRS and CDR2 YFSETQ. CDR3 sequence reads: CASSPQGGLAGADAGTQYF. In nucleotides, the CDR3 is TGCGCCAGCAGCCCTCAGGGCGGACTAGCGGGGGCCGATGCGGGGACGCAGTATTTT.

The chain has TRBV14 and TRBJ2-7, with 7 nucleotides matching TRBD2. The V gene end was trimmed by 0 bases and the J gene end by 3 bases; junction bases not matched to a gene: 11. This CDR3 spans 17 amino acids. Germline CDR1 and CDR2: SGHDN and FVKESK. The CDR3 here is CASSQDSYLGGSYEQYF. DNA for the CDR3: TGTGCCAGCAGCCAAGATAGTTATCTTGGCGGGAGCTACGAGCAGTACTTC.

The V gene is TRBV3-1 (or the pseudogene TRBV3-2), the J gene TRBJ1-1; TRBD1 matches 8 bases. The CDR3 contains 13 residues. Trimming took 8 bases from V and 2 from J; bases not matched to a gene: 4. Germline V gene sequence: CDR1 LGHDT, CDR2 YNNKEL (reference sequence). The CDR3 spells CASSDRVNTEAFF. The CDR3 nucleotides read TGTGCCAGCTCGGACAGGGTCAACACTGAAGCTTTCTTT.

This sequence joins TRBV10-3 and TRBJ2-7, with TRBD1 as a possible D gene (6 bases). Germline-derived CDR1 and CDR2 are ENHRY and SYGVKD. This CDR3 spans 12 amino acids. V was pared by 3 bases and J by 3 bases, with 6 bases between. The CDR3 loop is CAISEGGYEQYF. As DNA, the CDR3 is TGTGCCATCAGTGAAGGGGGCTACGAGCAGTACTTC.

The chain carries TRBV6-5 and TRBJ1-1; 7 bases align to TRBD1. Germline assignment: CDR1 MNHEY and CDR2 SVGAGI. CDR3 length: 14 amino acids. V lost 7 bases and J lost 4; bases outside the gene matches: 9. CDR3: CASILGGHGTEAFF. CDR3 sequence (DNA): TGTGCCAGCATCTTAGGGGGCCATGGCACTGAAGCTTTCTTT.